This T cell receptor (beta chain) is from a study of technical replicates of blood from a few donors. The CDR3 totals 14 residues. Germline V gene lookup returns CDR1 SGDLS and CDR2 YYNGEE. The V and J ends lost 3 bases and 0 bases respectively, with 7 bases between them. Sequencing used immunoSEQ multiplex PCR; TCRdb keeps in-frame clones, though not all of them. Altogether about 80,000 clones are present, about 91% being singletons, with the ten largest covering under 0.5%. This receptor was taken from a human donor in good health. The sequencing sample was made of T cells isolated from PBMCs. The chain couples TRBV9 to TRBJ1-3; weak D call: TRBD1 (5 bases). The DNA for the CDR3 is TGTGCCAGCAGCGGTGACAGCTCTGGAAACACCATATATTTT. It is translated as CASSGDSSGNTIYF.